The source of this T cell receptor (beta chain) is a study of T-cell reconstitution after alpha-beta-depleted transplantation in children. Researchers prepared the TCRbeta library using unique molecular identifiers, the study reports. TCRdb passed the PCR reads through MiXCR, listing each CDR3 protein once. The sample shows roughly 490,000 distinct CDR3 sequences, about an eighth of them seen only once. Study-level findings and limits: The authors attributed T-cell counts and diversity one year after transplant mostly to newly produced T cells. The high TCRbeta diversity at day 60 in some patients came from surviving recipient T cells and thymic progenitors. In patients about two months after transplant, alpha-beta T cells reportedly arose from several hundred expanded graft clones.

The CDR3 contains 16 residues. The germline V gene encodes CDR1 SGHTA and CDR2 FQGNSA. The trim removed 5 bases at V and 0 bases at J, leaving 5 bases unmatched. This clonotype came up a few times. Its antigen is not identified. This TCR derives from a female patient aged 2-10 years who had a stem cell transplant for aplastic anemia, so the T cells may come from the graft donor. The sequences come from PBMCs, mostly from graft donor cells, collected 180 days after TCRalphabeta/CD19-depleted stem cell transplant. The chain joins TRBV7-2 to TRBJ1-5, with TRBD1 matching 9 bases. The CDR3 loop is CASSLTGGYSNQPQHF. The CDR3 region has the DNA TGTGCCAGCAGCCTGACAGGGGGGTATAGCAATCAGCCCCAGCATTTT.